This entry describes one T cell receptor (beta chain). Its target is not known. Germline CDR1 is SEHNR and CDR2 is FQNEAQ (reference sequence). V was trimmed by 1 base and J by 5 bases, leaving 12 bases between them. There are 14 residues in the CDR3. The data originate from a study of cytotoxic CD8 clonotypes in ibrutinib-treated CLL. General study points: Samples from sustained-remission and progressing patients were taken at different times. Against age-matched healthy donors, baseline clonality ran higher and tracked circulating CD8+ T-cell counts. Clonality rose at ibrutinib response and fell back toward baseline at progression.

The protocol was immunoSEQ multiplex PCR, while the TCRdb copy is restricted to in-frame clones and leaves out a portion. The data show about 36,000 clones, about 70% seen once. The sequence was obtained from a human donor with chronic lymphocytic leukemia. The input for sequencing was PBMCs, taken at disease progression, from a patient treated with ibrutinib. The V gene is TRBV7-9, the J gene TRBJ2-7, with D possibly TRBD1 on 6 matching bases. The CDR3 sequence: CASSLGQGIDEQYF. The DNA of the CDR3 is TGTGCCAGCAGCTTAGGGCAGGGGATCGACGAGCAGTACTTC.